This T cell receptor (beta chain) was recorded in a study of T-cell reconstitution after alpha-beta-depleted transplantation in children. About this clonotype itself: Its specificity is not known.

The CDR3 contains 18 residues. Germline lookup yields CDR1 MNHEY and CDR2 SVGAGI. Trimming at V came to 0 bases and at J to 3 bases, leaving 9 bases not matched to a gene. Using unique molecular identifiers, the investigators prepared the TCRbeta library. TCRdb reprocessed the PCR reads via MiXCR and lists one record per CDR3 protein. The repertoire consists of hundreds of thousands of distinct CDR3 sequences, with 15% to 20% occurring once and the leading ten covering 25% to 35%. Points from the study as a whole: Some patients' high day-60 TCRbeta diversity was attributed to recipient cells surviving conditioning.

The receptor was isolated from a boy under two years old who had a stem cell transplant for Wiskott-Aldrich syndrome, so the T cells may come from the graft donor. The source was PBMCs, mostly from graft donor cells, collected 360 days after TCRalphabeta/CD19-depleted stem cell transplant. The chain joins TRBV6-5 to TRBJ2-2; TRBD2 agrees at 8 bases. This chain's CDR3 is CASSYSRPRGGYTGELFF. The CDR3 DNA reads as TGTGCCAGCAGTTACTCGAGACCCCGGGGGGGCTACACCGGGGAGCTGTTTTTT.